This TCR beta chain was identified in a study of T cells in Graves' hyperthyroidism and ophthalmopathy. With respect to this clonotype: As yet, its antigen is unknown.

Study-wide points: Ophthalmopathy, which appeared later, was predicted by the model a median approximately 6 months before onset.

Template material for amplifying TCR beta CDR3 regions consisted of RNA transcripts. HTBI primers were the set used in a first-round RT-PCR of the TCR CDR3. TCRdb called the multiplex PCR reads again in MiXCR, with one record for every CDR3 protein. The table records 600,000 to 850,000 distinct CDR3 sequences, approximately 18% of them present only once. Sampled blood dates from first hyperthyroidism diagnosis, and it precedes any ophthalmopathy symptoms. The source of the PBMCs was around 10 ml of fresh peripheral blood. CDR3 length: 14 residues. Germline lookup yields CDR1 LNHDA and CDR2 SQIVND (reference sequence). With 7 bases removed from V and 0 bases from J, the gap between germline ends came to 11 bases.

Sequencing used blood. This rearrangement joins TRBV19 to TRBJ2-3; D gene ambiguous. The sequence derives from a woman in her fifties or sixties with Graves' hyperthyroidism that later progressed to Graves' ophthalmopathy. The CDR3 DNA reads TGTGCCAGTAAGAAGGGCCCTAGCACAGATACGCAGTATTTT. This gives the protein CASKKGPSTDTQYF.